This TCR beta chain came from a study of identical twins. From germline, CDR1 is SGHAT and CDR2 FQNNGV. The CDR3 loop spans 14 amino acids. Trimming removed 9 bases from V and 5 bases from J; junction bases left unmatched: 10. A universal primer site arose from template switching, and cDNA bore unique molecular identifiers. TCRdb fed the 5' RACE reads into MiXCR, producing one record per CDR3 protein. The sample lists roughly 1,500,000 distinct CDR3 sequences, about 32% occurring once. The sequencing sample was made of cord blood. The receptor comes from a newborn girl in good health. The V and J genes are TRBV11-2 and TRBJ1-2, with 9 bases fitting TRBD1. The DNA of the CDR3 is TGTGCCAGTACCCGACAGGGGGAGGTTTATGGCTACACCTTC. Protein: CASTRQGEVYGYTF.